The TCR beta chain described here comes from a study of graft-versus-host responses after intestinal transplantation. The wider study: Every recipient underwent anti-thymocyte globulin induction, then tacrolimus and steroids for around three years.

Generated by immunoSEQ multiplex PCR, the TCRdb table keeps only in-frame clones and is missing some. The table lists over 75,000 clones, 85% to 90% of them singletons. The CDR3 loop spans 14 amino acids. The germline gives CDR1 SGHAT, CDR2 FQNNGV. V gave up 1 base and J gave up 2 bases, with 8 bases separating them. A word on this clone: Its antigen is undetermined.

This TCR was sampled from a human donor who received an intestinal transplant. J is TRBJ1-1 and V is TRBV11-2; no clear D gene. The material was unstimulated CD4+ T cells sorted from spleen or lymph node cells, obtained before intestinal transplant. This CDR3 is CASSLASVNTEAFF. The CDR3 region has the DNA TGTGCCAGCAGCTTAGCGTCAGTTAACACTGAAGCTTTCTTT. The whole variable domain, filled in from reference TRBV11-2 and TRBJ1-1, reads EAGVAQSPRYKIIEKRQSVAFWCNPISGHATLYWYQQILGQGPKLLIQFQNNGVVDDSQLPKDRFSAERLKGVDSTLKIQPAKLEDSAVYLCASSLASVNTEAFFGQGTRLTVV.